Listed here are 7 T cell receptor beta chains from one sample, sequenced in a study of siplizumab effects on memory and regulatory T cells. The data were produced by immunoSEQ multiplex PCR, yet TCRdb's version contains in-frame clones alone and is incomplete. The table includes about 50,000 clones, 93% detected once. The sequenced material came from CD8+ T cells sorted from blood. The receptors come from a human donor in good health.

The rearrangement links TRBV18 to TRBJ2-7; TRBD2 agrees at 11 bases. CDR3 size: 16 residues. Losses at the gene ends were 3 bases for V and 2 bases for J; bases not matched to a gene: 6. CDR1 and CDR2 from the germline V gene are KGHSH and LQKENI. The CDR3 protein is CASSPPLAGGPYEQYF. DNA of the CDR3: TGTGCCAGCTCACCCCCGTTAGCGGGAGGGCCCTACGAGCAGTACTTC.

The rearrangement joins TRBV4-1 to TRBJ2-7; 16 bases align to TRBD2. Germline CDR1 MGHRA, CDR2 YSYEKL. This CDR3 spans 20 amino acids. With V trimmed by 1 base and J by 5 bases, 14 bases remained unmatched. As DNA, the CDR3 is TGCGCCAGCAGCCAAGTCGGACCGGGACTAGCGGGAGGGCCCGTCCACGAGCAGTACTTC. This sequence encodes CASSQVGPGLAGGPVHEQYF.

J is TRBJ2-7 and V is TRBV9; no clear D gene. CDR3 size: 14 residues. Germline CDR1 SGDLS, CDR2 YYNGEE. Trimming removed 0 bases from V and 2 bases from J, with 9 bases in between. The DNA for the CDR3 is TGTGCCAGCAGCGTAGGGCCACAAACCTACGAGCAGTACTTC. It translates to CASSVGPQTYEQYF.

The rearrangement links TRBV4-1 to TRBJ2-1, with a weak D call TRBD1 (6 bases). V shed 1 base and J shed 6 bases, with 16 bases lying between them. The CDR3 is 16 amino acids. Germline CDR1 and CDR2: MGHRA and YSYEKL. For the CDR3, the DNA is TGCGCCAGCAGCCAAGCTTCCGCATTACAGGGCAATGAGCAGTTCTTC. This translates into CASSQASALQGNEQFF.

At least ten counts were recorded for this clone. No conserved phenylalanine or tryptophan is present at the end of the CDR3, so a read error is the likely explanation. The limits of the CDR3 on the DNA are not certain, so only TCRdb's listed CDR3 is given. The chain has TRBV6-6 and TRBJ1-5. The CDR3 is 13 amino acids in total, end residues counted. Germline V lookup: CDR1 MNHNY, CDR2 SVGAGI (reference sequence). The CDR3: CASSYSMGRERFL.

This chain links TRBV7-3 with TRBJ2-2; D is unresolved. The V end was cut by 3 bases, the J end by 4 bases, with 3 bases between. This CDR3 has 12 residues. Germline assignment: CDR1 SGHTA and CDR2 FQGTGA. This CDR3 reads CASSFITGELFF. CDR3 coding DNA: TGTGCCAGCAGCTTTATCACCGGGGAGCTGTTTTTT.

The chain employs TRBV28 and TRBJ2-2; D is unresolved. The CDR3 loop spans 15 amino acids. The V gene's germline CDR1 is MDHEN and CDR2 SYDVKM. V gave up 5 bases and J gave up 0 bases, with 10 bases separating them. In DNA form, the CDR3 reads TGTGCCAGCAGTCGCTCCTTCGCGAACACCGGGGAGCTGTTTTTT. Amino acids: CASSRSFANTGELFF.